These 14 T cell receptor beta chains were all obtained from the same sample, sequenced in a study of T-cell memory formation after mild COVID-19. MiXCR, applied by TCRdb to the 5' RACE reads, yields one record per CDR3 protein. The sample consists of around 200,000 distinct CDR3 sequences, under 12% of them appearing once. The sample taken for sequencing was PBMCs or a T cell subset sorted from them (not recorded which). The receptor set was obtained from a man between 18 and 35 years old who had mild COVID-19 (a few samples of this study predate the infection). Cell type and time point are not known.

This clonotype has at least ten counts. The J gene is TRBJ2-7, the V gene TRBV7-8, with 7 positions matching TRBD2. Per the germline V gene, CDR1 is SGHVS and CDR2 is FQNEAQ. This CDR3 has 13 residues. The junction had 7 bases not matched to a gene; V was cut back by 11 bases and J by 0 bases. In DNA form, the CDR3 reads TGTGCCGTGGAGCGGGGTAGCTCCTACGAGCAGTACTTC. Encoded protein: CAVERGSSYEQYF.

This clonotype was observed a few times. This chain uses TRBV19 with TRBJ2-6; 7 nucleotides agree with TRBD1. This CDR3 is built from 15 residues. Unmatched junction bases numbered 7, after V lost 7 bases and J lost 4 bases. Germline V gene sequence: CDR1 LNHDA, CDR2 SQIVND (reference sequence). The CDR3 sequence: CASTQQGSGANVLTF. CDR3 nucleotides: TGTGCCAGTACCCAACAGGGGTCCGGGGCCAACGTCCTGACTTTC.

The V gene is TRBV5-1, the J gene TRBJ2-1; 11 nucleotides align to TRBD2. CDR1 SGHRS and CDR2 YFSETQ come from the germline V gene. The ends lost 4 bases at V and 6 bases at J; junction bases unmatched: 6. CDR3 length: 15 amino acids. CDR3 sequence: CASSQLSGGANEQFF. Here the CDR3 DNA reads TGCGCCAGCAGCCAACTTAGCGGGGGGGCCAATGAGCAGTTCTTC.

In its sample, this clonotype was seen a few times. The chain uses TRBV4-1 and TRBJ1-3; D is uncertain. Trimming shortened V by 3 bases and J by 7 bases, and 10 bases separated the two germline ends. Germline V gives CDR1 MGHRA, CDR2 YSYEKL. The CDR3 runs to 13 residues. The CDR3 DNA reads TGCGCCAGCAGCCAGCCAAGAGGTAACACCATATATTTT. Protein sequence: CASSQPRGNTIYF.

The rearrangement joins TRBV20-1 to TRBJ1-4, with 7 bases aligning to TRBD1. CDR1 is DFQATT and CDR2 is SNEGSKA in the germline V gene (reference sequence). The CDR3 has 13 amino acids. After removal of 5 bases from V and 7 bases from J, the junction contained 7 bases not matched to a gene. In nucleotides, the CDR3 is TGCAGTGCTCCGACAGGGTGGGGTGAAAAACTGTTTTTT. It is translated as CSAPTGWGEKLFF.

This clonotype has just a few counts. The V call is TRBV4-2, the J call TRBJ1-1; D gene ambiguous. The CDR3 runs 14 residues. Trimming removed 5 bases from V and 6 bases from J, with 16 bases in between. The V gene's germline CDR1 is LGHNA and CDR2 YNFKEQ. The CDR3 region is CASSEGVIWAEAFF. The CDR3 DNA follows: TGTGCCAGCAGCGAAGGAGTGATCTGGGCTGAAGCTTTCTTT.

The CDR3 DNA is TGTGCCACCAGCAGAGATGAGAAGGGGAAGGTAAAACTGTTTTTT. Protein product: CATSRDEKGKVKLFF. This chain connects TRBV15 to TRBJ1-4, with D possibly matching TRBD1 (5 bases). The CDR3 runs 15 residues. V was cut by 0 bases and J by 10 bases, with 15 bases left in between. Germline CDR1 LNHNV, CDR2 YYDKDF (reference sequence).

CDR3 coding DNA: TGTGCCAGCAGGAGGGGCGACAGCTACGAGCAGTACTTC. This translates into CASRRGDSYEQYF. The chain combines TRBV6-2 or TRBV6-3 with TRBJ2-7; D tentatively fits TRBD1 or TRBD2 (5 bases each). Germline values: CDR1 MNHEY, CDR2 SVGEGT. V was shortened by 6 bases and J by 3 bases, with 12 bases between the two germline ends. The CDR3 extends over 13 amino acids.

This clonotype was counted between two and nine times. This chain links TRBV29-1 with TRBJ2-7, with unresolved D. The CDR3 spans 12 residues. V was shortened by 8 bases and J by 0 bases, with 11 bases between the two germline ends. Germline CDR1 reads SQVTM; CDR2 reads ANQGSEA. The CDR3 DNA sequence: TGCAGCACCTCGGGCCCCTCCTACGAGCAGTACTTC. This encodes CSTSGPSYEQYF.

The genes are TRBV27 and TRBJ1-5; D is perhaps TRBD1 (5 bases). Trimming stripped 0 bases from V and 6 bases from J, with 9 bases between. This CDR3 spans 14 amino acids. Germline CDR1 is MNHEY and CDR2 is SMNVEV (reference sequence). CDR3 sequence: CASSLSTTVQPQHF. The DNA of the CDR3 is TGTGCCAGCAGTTTATCCACGACAGTTCAGCCCCAGCATTTT.

The rearrangement joins TRBV5-1 to TRBJ2-3; TRBD1 agrees at 10 bases. This CDR3 comprises 15 residues. V lost 1 base, J lost 5 bases, and 4 bases stayed unmatched. CDR1 is SGHRS, CDR2 YFSETQ, per germline. The CDR3 DNA is TGCGCCAGCAGCTTGTCGACAGGGGGCAGAGATACGCAGTATTTT. Translating it yields CASSLSTGGRDTQYF. Full variable domain (missing parts from reference TRBV5-1 and TRBJ2-3): KAGVTQTPRYLIKTRGQQVTLSCSPISGHRSVSWYQQTPGQGLQFLFEYFSETQRNKGNFPGRFSGRQFSNSRSEMNVSTLELGDSALYLCASSLSTGGRDTQYFGPGTRLTVL.

This clonotype appeared many times. The J gene is TRBJ2-7, the V gene TRBV7-2; maybe TRBD1 (6 bases). The CDR3 is 16 residues long. V gave up 4 bases and J gave up 0 bases, with 16 bases separating them. Germline CDR1 reads SGHTA; CDR2 reads FQGNSA. The CDR3 spells CASSSRGQKSSYEQYF. The CDR3 nucleotides are TGTGCCAGCAGCTCCCGCGGACAGAAGAGCTCCTACGAGCAGTACTTC.

This clonotype was seen more than once but under ten times. The chain is built from TRBV10-3 and TRBJ2-3; 7 nucleotides agree with TRBD2. The CDR3 covers 14 residues. After removal of 8 bases from V and 0 bases from J, the junction contained 5 bases not matched to a gene. In germline, CDR1 is ENHRY, CDR2 SYGVKD. Here the CDR3 DNA reads TGTGCCATCCGAGCGGGACCTAGCACAGATACGCAGTATTTT. It yields the protein CAIRAGPSTDTQYF.

The V gene is TRBV18, the J gene TRBJ2-7; perhaps D is TRBD1 or TRBD2 (5 bases each). Looked up from germline, CDR1 is KGHSH and CDR2 is LQKENI. The V end lost 2 bases, the J end lost 5 bases, and 13 bases lay between the germline ends. This CDR3 region has 14 residues. CDR3 region: CASSPSWGSDEQYV. The CDR3 region has the DNA TGTGCCAGCTCACCATCTTGGGGGAGTGACGAGCAGTACGTC.